This T cell receptor beta chain stems from a study of T cell responses to AZD1222 COVID-19 vaccine. Method: immunoSEQ multiplex PCR; TCRdb's copy keeps in-frame clones and lacks some. There are around 97,000 clones in the sample; 90% to 95% occur only once, and about 41% lies in the top ten. Germline lookup yields CDR1 PRHDT and CDR2 FYEKMQ (reference sequence). There are 17 residues in the CDR3. Trimming at V came to 5 bases and at J to 5 bases, leaving 18 bases not matched to a gene. This material consisted of peripheral blood, taken on day 0 of AZD1222 vaccination. The J gene is TRBJ2-7, the V gene TRBV13, with 7 bases aligning to TRBD1. This sequence originates from an adult in good health. The CDR3 here is CASSHRTGRPPSDEQYF. The CDR3 nucleotides read TGTGCCAGCAGCCATCGGACAGGCCGGCCTCCCTCGGACGAGCAGTACTTC.